This section outlines one TCR beta chain sequence together with its context. This clonotype was seen many times. Its target antigen remains unknown. Base qualities are not provided; no much larger clone lies one nucleotide away. The data were taken from a study of T cells in Graves' hyperthyroidism and ophthalmopathy (dated by TCRdb to about 2019). Turning to the overall study: Peripheral blood was collected at initial diagnosis, before any treatment. TCR V-J signatures able to tell the groups apart were searched for in a discovery cohort of more than 90 patients, of whom more than 40 had Graves' ophthalmopathy and 55 to 60 had stable Graves' hyperthyroidism. An independent validation cohort of about 20 hyperthyroidism patients and about 15 patients who later progressed to ophthalmopathy tested prospective prediction of ophthalmopathy. The 80 to 100 discovery patients were randomly divided into training and test sets at a 7:3 ratio. The study also compared thyroid tissue and blood T-cell repertoires from 6 or 7 Graves' hyperthyroidism patients. Once sampling was done, hyperthyroidism patients were given methimazole at a starting dose of 30 mg daily, whereas ophthalmopathy patients were given high-dose intravenous methylprednisolone. TCR Vbeta CDR3 sequencing of approximately 140 peripheral blood samples (roughly 43 ophthalmopathy, about 74 hyperthyroidism and around 17 progressor patients) is reported in the paper.

From the cysteine through the phenylalanine, the CDR3 covers 14 amino acids. CDR3 DNA is the only sequence kept; it has 42 bases, read in frame from the first base. Trimming leaves V shorter by 4 bases and J shorter by 8 bases, with the junction holding 7 bases beyond the gene matches. The germline V gene provides CDR1 SQVTM and CDR2 ANQGSEA. Study-wide findings and limitations: A model built on a 13 V-J signature distinguished ophthalmopathy from stable hyperthyroidism, reaching roughly 88% sensitivity and about 81% specificity in cross-validation and 80%/75% in testing. Most expanded thyroid clonotypes (frequency above 0.001) were also detected in blood, suggesting blood repertoires may reflect thyroid immune responses. In validation, progression to ophthalmopathy was predicted by the model with about 70% sensitivity and 72% to 85% specificity, a median of about 6.8 months before onset. Sample size was not statistically predetermined, and blinding of investigators to group allocation was not performed.

A patient counted as having stable Graves' hyperthyroidism if no progression to ophthalmopathy occurred over 18 months of follow-up. Hyperthyroidism patients were aged 18 to 65 years and newly diagnosed, with disease duration of less than 2 months. The study excluded patients with uncontrolled infections, other autoimmune diseases, pregnancy or lactation. Diagnoses were based on clinical symptoms, serum thyroxine and TRAb, thyroid ultrasound and orbital computed tomography. PBMCs were separated from roughly 10 ml of fresh peripheral blood using Ficoll-Paque density gradient centrifugation. Trizol reagent was used to extract total RNA, and RNA quality was then checked on an Agilent 2100 Bioanalyzer. The TCR beta CDR3 regions were amplified from the RNA transcripts. The first round of RT-PCR for the TCR CDR3 was performed with the HTBI primer set and the Qiagen OneStep RT-PCR kit. Libraries were constructed in a second round of multiplex PCR, after which size selection and purification were performed. Sequencing of the libraries was done on an Illumina HiSeq2000 using paired-end 100 bp reads. Per the authors' processing: SOAPnuke was used to process the raw data, removing reads that contained adapters or uncalled bases, had a mean Phred below 15, or lacked an exact match to the constant primer or identifier. High-quality paired reads were merged using COPE v1.2.5, and each unique nucleotide sequence was defined as a clonotype. MiTCR v1.1 was used to align clonotypes to the IMGT TRBV, TRBD and TRBJ reference segments. The analysis was restricted to V-J combinations with a frequency above 0.0001, which together covered just over 98% of the repertoires. The TCS score was defined as F50 (clonal expansion) divided by E x V (chaos), with BLOSUM62-based TCRdist calculated between CDR3 peptides within each V-J. Welch's t-statistics and random forest reduced around 550 V-J features to about 13, which were used in a naive Bayes classifier (R e1071). TCRdb's own reprocessing of the public reads used fastp at Q25 and MiXCR and kept productive beta chains. Records with the same CDR3 protein are collapsed into one entry carrying the most frequent genes and DNA. Here the V and J calls rest on TCRdb's processing, not on the authors' analysis. For this sample the table gives about 480,000 distinct CDR3 sequences, of which 13% to 15% were detected only once. Jointly, the top ten make up under 20% of the sample.

This receptor chain uses TRBV29-1 and TRBJ2-2; TRBD2 fits 10 bases in the junction. The clonotype originates from a woman in her late teens or twenties with Graves' hyperthyroidism. The specimen sequenced was blood. The encoded CDR3 is CSVVGLAGAGELFF. The nucleotide sequence is given as TGCAGCGTTGTTGGGCTAGCGGGAGCAGGGGAGCTGTTTTTT.